This T cell receptor beta chain stems from a study of T cell responses to AZD1222 COVID-19 vaccine. Profiling relied on immunoSEQ multiplex PCR, and the TCRdb table lists in-frame clones only, not all of them. The data contain roughly 120,000 clones, 80% to 90% of them singletons. The CDR3 consists of 14 residues. V lost 5 bases and J lost 3, with 14 bases in between. The germline V gene encodes CDR1 LNHDA and CDR2 SQIVND (reference sequence). The starting material was peripheral blood, obtained on day 0 of MenACWY control vaccination. This TCR was recovered from an adult in good health. J is TRBJ2-7 and V is TRBV19, with D possibly being TRBD1 or TRBD2 (7 bases each). Here the CDR3 reads CASSFSRGGYEQYF. CDR3 DNA: TGTGCCAGTAGTTTCTCCAGGGGGGGCTACGAGCAGTACTTC.